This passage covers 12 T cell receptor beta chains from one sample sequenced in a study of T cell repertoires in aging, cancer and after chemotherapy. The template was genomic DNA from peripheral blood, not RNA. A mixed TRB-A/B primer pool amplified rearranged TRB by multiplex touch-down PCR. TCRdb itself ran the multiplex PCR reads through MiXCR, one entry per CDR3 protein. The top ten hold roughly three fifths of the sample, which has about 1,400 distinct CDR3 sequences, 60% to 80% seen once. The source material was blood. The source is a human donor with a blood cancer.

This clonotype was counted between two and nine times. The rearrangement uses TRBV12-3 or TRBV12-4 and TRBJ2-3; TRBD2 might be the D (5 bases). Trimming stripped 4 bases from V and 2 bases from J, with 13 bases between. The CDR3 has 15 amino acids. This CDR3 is CASSSRSGPTDTQYF. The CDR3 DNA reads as TGTGCCAGCAGTTCCCGAAGCGGACCCACAGATACGCAGTATTTT.

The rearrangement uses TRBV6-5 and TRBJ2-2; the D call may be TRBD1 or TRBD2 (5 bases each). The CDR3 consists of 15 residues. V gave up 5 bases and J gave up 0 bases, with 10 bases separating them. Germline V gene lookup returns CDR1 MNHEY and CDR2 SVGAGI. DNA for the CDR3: TGTGCCAGCAGTGACGGGACGGCGAACACCGGGGAGCTGTTTTTT. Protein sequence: CASSDGTANTGELFF.

The CDR3 sequence: CAWSGMGLAGADTQYF. CDR3 bases: TGTGCCTGGAGTGGGATGGGACTAGCGGGAGCAGATACGCAGTATTTT. The chain carries TRBV30 and TRBJ2-3, with 14 bases matching TRBD2. Germline V CDR1 and CDR2: GTSNPN, SVGIG (reference sequence). The ends lost 1 base at V and 4 bases at J; junction bases unmatched: 4. The CDR3 has 16 residues.

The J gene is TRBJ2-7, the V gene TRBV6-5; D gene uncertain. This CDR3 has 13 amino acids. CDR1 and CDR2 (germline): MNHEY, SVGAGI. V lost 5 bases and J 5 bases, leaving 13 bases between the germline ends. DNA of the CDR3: TGTGCCAGCAGTGAGTCGAACCAACACGAGCAGTACTTC. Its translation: CASSESNQHEQYF.

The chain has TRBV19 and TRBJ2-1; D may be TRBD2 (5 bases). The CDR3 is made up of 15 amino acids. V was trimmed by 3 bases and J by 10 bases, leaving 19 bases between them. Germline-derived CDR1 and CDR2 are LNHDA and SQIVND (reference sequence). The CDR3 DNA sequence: TGTGCCAGTAGTATCATTGCGGAGGCCCCTGACGAGCAGTTCTTC. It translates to CASSIIAEAPDEQFF.

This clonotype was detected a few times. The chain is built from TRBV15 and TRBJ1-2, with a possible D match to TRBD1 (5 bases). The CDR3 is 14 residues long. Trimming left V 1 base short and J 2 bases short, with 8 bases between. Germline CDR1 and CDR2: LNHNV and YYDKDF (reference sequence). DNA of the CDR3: TGTGCCACCAGCAGAGGGGACGGCAACTATGGCTACACCTTC. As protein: CATSRGDGNYGYTF.

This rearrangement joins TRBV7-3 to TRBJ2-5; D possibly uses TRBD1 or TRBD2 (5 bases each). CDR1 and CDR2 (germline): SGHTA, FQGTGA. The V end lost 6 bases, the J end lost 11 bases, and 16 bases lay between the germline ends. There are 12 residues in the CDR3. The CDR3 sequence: CASSPGVGPQYF. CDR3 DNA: TGTGCCAGCAGTCCCGGGGTGGGGCCGCAGTACTTC. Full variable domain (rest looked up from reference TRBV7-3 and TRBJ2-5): GAGVSQTPSNKVTEKGKYVELRCDPISGHTALYWYRQSLGQGPEFLIYFQGTGAADDSGLPNDRFFAVRPEGSVSTLKIQRTERGDSAVYLCASSPGVGPQYFGPGTRLLVL.

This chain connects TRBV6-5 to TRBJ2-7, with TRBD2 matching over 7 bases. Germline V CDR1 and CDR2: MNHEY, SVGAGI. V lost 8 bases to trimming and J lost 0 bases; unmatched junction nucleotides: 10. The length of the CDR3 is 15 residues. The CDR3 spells CASGGAGRSSYEQYF. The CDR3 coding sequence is TGTGCCAGCGGTGGAGCGGGACGGAGCTCCTACGAGCAGTACTTC.

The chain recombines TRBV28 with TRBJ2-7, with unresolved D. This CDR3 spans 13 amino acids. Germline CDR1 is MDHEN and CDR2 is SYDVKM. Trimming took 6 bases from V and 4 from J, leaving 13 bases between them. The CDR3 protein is CASSHGPEYEQYF. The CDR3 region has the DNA TGTGCCAGCAGCCATGGGCCGGAATACGAGCAGTACTTC.

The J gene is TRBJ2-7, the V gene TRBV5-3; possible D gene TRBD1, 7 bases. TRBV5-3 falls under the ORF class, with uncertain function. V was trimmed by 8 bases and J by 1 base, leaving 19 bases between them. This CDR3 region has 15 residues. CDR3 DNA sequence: TGTGCCAGCAGCGCGGCCCAGGGGGGATCCTACGAGCAGTACTTC. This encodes CASSAAQGGSYEQYF.

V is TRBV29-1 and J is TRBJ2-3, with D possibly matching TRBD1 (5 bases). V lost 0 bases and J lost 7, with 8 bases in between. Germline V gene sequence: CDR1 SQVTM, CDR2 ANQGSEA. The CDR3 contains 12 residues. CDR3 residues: CSVEERQYTQYF. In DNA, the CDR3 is TGCAGCGTTGAAGAACGACAGTATACGCAGTATTTT.

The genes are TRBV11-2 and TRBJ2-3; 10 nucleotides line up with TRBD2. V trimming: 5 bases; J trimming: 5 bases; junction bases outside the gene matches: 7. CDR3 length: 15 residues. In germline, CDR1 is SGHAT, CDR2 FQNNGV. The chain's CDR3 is CASSPESGGGDTQYF. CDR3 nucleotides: TGTGCCAGCAGCCCAGAGAGCGGGGGGGGAGATACGCAGTATTTT.